The 12 T cell receptor beta chains below were found in one sample sequenced in a study of neurological immune-mediated disorders. In TCRdb, the 5' RACE reads were re-called with MiXCR into one record per CDR3 protein. This sample has some 30,000 distinct CDR3 sequences, with approximately 5% found just once. The sample taken for sequencing was CD4+ T cells from blood. These receptors were obtained from a woman aged 45-60 years in good health.

This clonotype came up many times. J is TRBJ1-1 and V is TRBV5-1; D is unclear. This CDR3 region has 15 residues. Looked up from germline, CDR1 is SGHRS and CDR2 is YFSETQ. Trimming cost V 0 bases and J 4 bases, with 13 bases left between them. DNA for the CDR3: TGCGCCAGCAGCTTGGTGGCTATTGGAGGCACTGAAGCTTTCTTT. Protein: CASSLVAIGGTEAFF.

Many counts were recorded for this clonotype. V usage is TRBV6-1 and J usage is TRBJ2-7; 7 positions match TRBD2. Trimming removed 8 bases from V and 4 bases from J; junction bases left unmatched: 8. Looked up from germline, CDR1 is MNHNS and CDR2 is SASEGT. This CDR3 contains 13 residues. CDR3 sequence (DNA): TGTGCCAGCGCCCTAGCGGCGAAATACGAGCAGTACTTC. This gives the protein CASALAAKYEQYF.

The gene calls are TRBV9 and TRBJ2-7, with D tentatively TRBD2 (6 bases). This CDR3 is built from 16 residues. V was pared by 0 bases and J by 0 bases, with 13 bases between. Germline CDR1 is SGDLS and CDR2 is YYNGEE. As DNA, the CDR3 is TGTGCCAGCAGCGTAGGTTTAGCGGATAGCTCCTACGAGCAGTACTTC. Protein sequence: CASSVGLADSSYEQYF.

This clonotype rates as medium-sized. The chain links TRBV20-1 to TRBJ1-1; 7 positions agree with TRBD1. CDR1 is DFQATT, CDR2 SNEGSKA, per germline (reference sequence). The ends lost 6 bases at V and 3 bases at J; junction bases unmatched: 4. This CDR3 is 12 amino acids long. CDR3 residues: CSANRGYTEAFF. The CDR3 DNA sequence: TGCAGTGCAAACAGGGGTTACACTGAAGCTTTCTTT.

In this sample, this clonotype turned up many times. The rearrangement joins TRBV7-9 to TRBJ2-4; D is unclear. Germline CDR1 and CDR2: SEHNR and FQNEAQ (reference sequence). Trimming left V 6 bases short and J 8 bases short, with 11 bases between. CDR3 length: 12 residues. The CDR3 is CASSPWGDIQYF. The CDR3 DNA is TGTGCCAGCAGTCCATGGGGTGACATTCAGTACTTC.

In its sample, this clonotype was seen many times. The V call is TRBV6-2 or TRBV6-3, the J call TRBJ1-1; D call uncertain. The CDR3 loop spans 12 amino acids. CDR1 is MNHEY and CDR2 is SVGEGT in the germline V gene. V shed 2 bases and J shed 11 bases, with 12 bases lying between them. CDR3 protein: CASSYKWQKAFF. In DNA form, the CDR3 reads TGTGCCAGCAGTTACAAATGGCAGAAGGCTTTCTTT.

This clonotype was seen repeatedly, ten times or more. The rearrangement uses TRBV12-3 or TRBV12-4 and TRBJ2-7, with D possibly being TRBD2 (6 bases). The CDR3 length is 13 residues. V was pared by 3 bases and J by 2 bases, with 8 bases between. The CDR3 here is CASSLGGTYEQYF. CDR3 in DNA: TGTGCCAGCAGTTTGGGGGGAACCTACGAGCAGTACTTC.

The chain couples TRBV20-1 to TRBJ2-3; 8 bases line up with TRBD2. The CDR3 consists of 12 residues. CDR1 and CDR2 (germline): DFQATT, SNEGSKA (reference sequence). The ends lost 3 bases at V and 9 bases at J; junction bases unmatched: 5. DNA of the CDR3: TGCAGTGCTAGCGGGAGGGGGGGGACGCAGTATTTT. It yields the protein CSASGRGGTQYF.

This clonotype was picked up many times. DNA of the CDR3: TGTGCCAGCACCCGGCGGGGGGGCGAGACCCAGTACTTC. It is translated as CASTRRGGETQYF. The chain combines TRBV28 with TRBJ2-5; 9 nucleotides agree with TRBD2. Germline-derived CDR1 and CDR2 are MDHEN and SYDVKM. The CDR3 sequence is 13 residues long. After removal of 7 bases from V and 5 bases from J, the junction contained 5 bases not matched to a gene.

This clonotype was observed at least ten times. V and J are TRBV30 and TRBJ2-4; 9 bases match TRBD1. Germline loops: CDR1 GTSNPN, CDR2 SVGIG (reference sequence). The CDR3 spans 16 residues. J gave up 1 base and V 4 bases, and 8 bases lay outside the gene matches. The CDR3 is CAWTPRGQGAKNIQYF. Here the CDR3 DNA reads TGTGCCTGGACCCCTAGGGGACAGGGCGCCAAAAACATTCAGTACTTC.

The table lists this clonotype with many counts. The chain has TRBV27 and TRBJ2-7; D is uncertain. Trimming removed 4 bases from V and 2 bases from J, with 15 bases in between. The CDR3 runs 15 residues. Germline CDR1 MNHEY, CDR2 SMNVEV (reference sequence). CDR3 sequence reads: CASSSRAKLTYEQYF. The CDR3 DNA reads TGTGCCAGCAGTTCTCGAGCTAAACTCACCTACGAGCAGTACTTC.

This clonotype has a count of ten or more. The chain recombines TRBV5-1 with TRBJ1-1; D is undetermined. The V gene lost 0 bases and the J gene lost 2 bases, with 11 bases spanning the gap. Germline V gene data show CDR1 as SGHRS and CDR2 as YFSETQ. CDR3 length: 15 residues. The CDR3 is CASSLARAVNTEAFF. CDR3 DNA sequence: TGCGCCAGCAGCTTGGCGAGGGCAGTAAACACTGAAGCTTTCTTT.